The next 29 T cell receptor beta chains were all read from a single sample in a study of blood T cells in healthy people across ages. For the second PCR, which ran for 7 to 11 cycles, a sample-barcoded 5' primer and a J-beta primer mix were used. TCRdb reprocessed the 5' RACE reads via MiXCR and lists one record per CDR3 protein. The repertoire holds 850,000 to 1,100,000 distinct CDR3 sequences, with more than 30% as singletons. Material for sequencing was blood. These receptors originate from a man aged 18 to 30 in good health.

This clonotype was counted between two and nine times. The rearrangement links TRBV4-3 to TRBJ2-3; 7 positions match TRBD1. V lost 4 bases and J lost 3; bases outside the gene matches: 7. This CDR3 region has 15 residues. Germline V lookup: CDR1 LGHNA, CDR2 YSLEER. CDR3 amino acids: CASSPHRGETDTQYF. The CDR3 nucleotides are TGCGCCAGCAGCCCCCACAGGGGAGAAACAGATACGCAGTATTTT.

In regard to this clonotype: Since a much larger clone is just one base distant, this may be a read error. This chain connects TRBV14 to TRBJ1-2, with 9 positions matching TRBD1. This CDR3 spans 14 amino acids. Germline V lookup: CDR1 SGHDN, CDR2 FVKESK. In DNA form, the CDR3 reads TGTGCCTGCAGCCGGGACAGGGCTAACTATGGCTACACCTTC. Amino acid sequence: CACSRDRANYGYTF.

V and J are TRBV5-1 and TRBJ1-1; tentative D call: TRBD1 (5 bases). CDR3 length: 13 residues. Germline CDR1 is SGHRS and CDR2 is YFSETQ. Deletions cut 5 bases from V and 3 bases from J, with 11 bases between. The CDR3: CASRERQHTEAFF. CDR3 sequence (DNA): TGCGCCAGCAGGGAAAGACAGCACACTGAAGCTTTCTTT.

The J gene is TRBJ2-5, the V gene TRBV14; D could derive from TRBD1 or TRBD2 (5 bases each). V gave up 3 bases and J gave up 11 bases, with 22 bases separating them. Germline loops: CDR1 SGHDN, CDR2 FVKESK. This CDR3 has 15 amino acids. The CDR3 DNA reads TGTGCCAGCAGCCAGGGGACCGCAGATAACAATGAGCAGTACTTC. As protein: CASSQGTADNNEQYF.

This sequence joins TRBV20-1 and TRBJ1-2; 7 bases line up with TRBD1. J gave up 8 bases and V 6 bases, and 9 bases lay outside the gene matches. Germline V gene sequence: CDR1 DFQATT, CDR2 SNEGSKA (reference sequence). This CDR3 is built from 12 residues. CDR3 nucleotides: TGCAGTGCCGGGGACAGCAGTTGCGGCTACACCTTC. It is translated as CSAGDSSCGYTF.

The chain is built from TRBV24-1 and TRBJ2-1; D remains ambiguous. The J call may be mistaken, given a closer DNA end match to TRBJ2-7. The germline V gene encodes CDR1 KGHDR and CDR2 SFDVKD. The CDR3 runs to 13 residues. This chain's CDR3 is CATSDAPLNEQYF. CDR3 coding DNA: TGTGCCACCAGTGATGCGCCACTCAATGAGCAGTACTTC.

The J gene is TRBJ1-6, the V gene TRBV20-1; 7 bases match TRBD1. This CDR3 comprises 14 residues. After removal of 5 bases from V and 9 bases from J, the junction contained 10 bases not matched to a gene. Germline V CDR1 and CDR2: DFQATT, SNEGSKA (reference sequence). Here the CDR3 DNA reads TGCAGTGCTGGAGTGGGGCAGGGGGGTTCACCCCTCCACTTT. This encodes CSAGVGQGGSPLHF.

This clonotype was picked up a small number of times. The V call is TRBV3-1, the J call TRBJ2-3; 7 bases fit TRBD1. This CDR3 contains 16 residues. V shed 4 bases and J 0 bases; nucleotides not matched to a gene: 7. Germline V gene data show CDR1 as LGHDT and CDR2 as YNNKEL (reference sequence). The CDR3 is CASSPLGGSSTDTQYF. The CDR3 DNA reads TGTGCCAGCAGCCCCCTAGGGGGCAGTAGCACAGATACGCAGTATTTT.

CDR3 residues: CAISEGDRDAPLHF. The CDR3 DNA is TGTGCCATCAGTGAGGGGGACAGGGACGCACCCCTCCACTTT. The chain carries TRBV10-3 and TRBJ1-6, with 9 bases identical to TRBD1. Germline trimming cut 2 bases from V and 11 bases from J; bases unmatched to any gene: 4. The CDR3 extends over 14 amino acids. In germline, CDR1 is ENHRY, CDR2 SYGVKD.

This clonotype came up a few times. The genes are TRBV7-9 and TRBJ1-2; weak D call: TRBD1 (5 bases). In germline, CDR1 is SEHNR, CDR2 FQNEAQ (reference sequence). The CDR3 extends over 14 amino acids. The V and J ends lost 1 base and 5 bases respectively, with 11 bases between them. The CDR3 loop reads CASSLGDFRYGYTF. In nucleotides, the CDR3 is TGTGCCAGCAGCTTAGGGGACTTCAGATATGGCTACACCTTC.

This clonotype was counted a few times. The chain uses TRBV5-1 and TRBJ2-5, with unresolved D. Germline values: CDR1 SGHRS, CDR2 YFSETQ. The length of the CDR3 is 16 residues. V was shortened by 4 bases and J by 2 bases, with 18 bases between the two germline ends. The CDR3 is CASSPTVGWPQETQYF. For the CDR3, the DNA is TGCGCCAGCAGCCCAACAGTGGGATGGCCGCAAGAGACCCAGTACTTC.

The CDR3 sequence is CAWSLATGELFF. In DNA form, the CDR3 reads TGTGCCTGGAGTCTCGCCACCGGGGAGCTGTTTTTT. The chain is built from TRBV30 and TRBJ2-2; D call uncertain. Per germline, CDR1 GTSNPN and CDR2 SVGIG (reference sequence). This CDR3 has 12 residues. V was clipped by 2 bases and J by 4 bases, with 5 bases between them.

A few counts support this clonotype. The chain employs TRBV12-5 and TRBJ2-1; 10 bases line up with TRBD2. The CDR3 length is 18 residues. The trim removed 0 bases at V and 1 base at J, leaving 6 bases unmatched. Germline assignment: CDR1 LGHNT and CDR2 FRNRAP. CDR3 protein: CASGLVVSGGSSYNEQFF. In DNA form, the CDR3 reads TGTGCTAGTGGTTTGGTAGTTAGCGGGGGGAGTTCCTACAATGAGCAGTTCTTC.

This clonotype was observed once. This chain's CDR3 is CASSLDRQEQFF. Written as DNA, the CDR3 is TGTGCCAGCAGCTTAGACAGGCAGGAGCAGTTCTTC. The chain recombines TRBV7-2 with TRBJ2-1; TRBD1 is a possible D gene (5 bases). Trimming took 1 base from V and 10 from J, leaving 8 bases between them. This CDR3 comprises 12 residues. CDR1 SGHTA and CDR2 FQGNSA come from the germline V gene.

This chain uses TRBV10-3 with TRBJ2-3, with D possibly being TRBD2 (7 bases). This CDR3 is 14 amino acids long. Per the germline V gene, CDR1 is ENHRY and CDR2 is SYGVKD. V was clipped by 8 bases and J by 5 bases, with 17 bases between them. For the CDR3, the DNA is TGTGCCATCGTGGGGGGGCCAGGTGGAGATACGCAGTATTTT. Amino acid sequence: CAIVGGPGGDTQYF.

This clonotype has a handful of counts. The V gene is TRBV5-6, the J gene TRBJ1-2, with a possible D match to TRBD1 (6 bases). The CDR3 loop spans 15 amino acids. Germline V gene data show CDR1 as SGHDT and CDR2 as YYEEEE. Trimming stripped 4 bases from V and 4 bases from J, with 17 bases between. As DNA, the CDR3 is TGTGCCAGCAGCGCGCCATGGACAGAGACCTATGGCTACACCTTC. The encoded protein is CASSAPWTETYGYTF. The entire variable domain, with the rest obtained from reference TRBV5-6 and TRBJ1-2, is as follows: DAGVTQSPTHLIKTRGQQVTLRCSPKSGHDTVSWYQQALGQGPQFIFQYYEEEERQRGNFPDRFSGHQFPNYSSELNVNALLLGDSALYLCASSAPWTETYGYTFGSGTRLTVV.

The J gene is TRBJ2-1, the V gene TRBV10-3, with a tentative D call TRBD1 (7 bases). Trimming shortened V by 4 bases and J by 0 bases, and 10 bases separated the two germline ends. The CDR3 spans 15 residues. Germline V gives CDR1 ENHRY, CDR2 SYGVKD. The CDR3 loop reads CAISGGDSSYNEQFF. The CDR3, as DNA: TGTGCCATCAGTGGGGGGGACAGCTCCTACAATGAGCAGTTCTTC.

This chain links TRBV4-2 with TRBJ1-1; D perhaps matches TRBD1 (5 bases). This CDR3 has 14 amino acids. Trimming pared 1 base from V and 5 bases from J, leaving 11 bases between. CDR1 is LGHNA and CDR2 is YNFKEQ in the germline V gene. The DNA of the CDR3 is TGTGCCAGCAGCCAAGGACGGGGGGAAACTGAAGCTTTCTTT. It encodes CASSQGRGETEAFF.

The chain is built from TRBV12-3 or TRBV12-4 and TRBJ2-6; D unresolved. Trimming took off 8 bases at V and 0 bases at J, with 11 bases between the two ends. The CDR3 runs 15 residues. This CDR3 is CASVGGGSGANVLTF. In nucleotides, the CDR3 is TGTGCCAGCGTGGGCGGCGGCTCTGGGGCCAACGTCCTGACTTTC.

This chain links TRBV12-3 or TRBV12-4 with TRBJ1-2; D may be TRBD1 (5 bases). The V end was cut by 1 base, the J end by 8 bases, with 8 bases between. This CDR3 comprises 12 residues. As DNA, the CDR3 is TGTGCCAGCAGTTTAGTGGGACGCGGCTACACCTTC. This translates into CASSLVGRGYTF.

V and J are TRBV4-1 and TRBJ1-1; 8 bases align to TRBD1. There are 13 residues in the CDR3. The V gene end was trimmed by 5 bases and the J gene end by 7 bases; junction bases not matched to a gene: 6. The germline CDR1 and CDR2 sequences are MGHRA and YSYEKL. CDR3 sequence reads: CASSSGTGYEAFF. Written as DNA, the CDR3 is TGCGCCAGCAGCTCAGGGACAGGCTATGAAGCTTTCTTT.

The chain employs TRBV12-3 or TRBV12-4 and TRBJ1-3; D is perhaps TRBD1 (6 bases). The CDR3 extends over 16 amino acids. V lost 0 bases, J lost 2 bases, and 11 bases lay in between. CDR3 sequence (DNA): TGTGCCAGCAGTTTAGCGCAGGGGTGGGCTGGAAACACCATATATTTT. Its protein is CASSLAQGWAGNTIYF.

This clonotype was counted only a few times. V and J are TRBV20-1 and TRBJ1-2, with D uncertain. Deletions cut 5 bases from V and 1 base from J, with 11 bases between. The CDR3 spans 13 residues. Germline CDR1 is DFQATT and CDR2 is SNEGSKA (reference sequence). The CDR3 reads CSARTELNYGYTF. The CDR3 nucleotides are TGCAGTGCTCGGACGGAACTTAACTATGGCTACACCTTC.

This clonotype has just a few counts. This chain joins TRBV7-3 and TRBJ1-1; D possibly corresponds to TRBD1 (6 bases). The germline CDR1 and CDR2 sequences are SGHTA and FQGTGA. V dropped 1 base and J dropped 0 bases, with 12 bases sitting between them. This CDR3 region has 16 residues. CDR3 region: CASSLNSPGVNTEAFF. In DNA form, the CDR3 reads TGTGCCAGCAGCTTAAACTCGCCAGGGGTGAACACTGAAGCTTTCTTT.

The sample holds a few counts of this clonotype. This chain uses TRBV25-1 with TRBJ1-2; no firm D call. Deletions cut 4 bases from V and 7 bases from J, with 13 bases between. The germline V gene encodes CDR1 MGHDK and CDR2 SYGVNS. This CDR3 is 13 amino acids long. CDR3 region: CASSALSWGGYTF. The DNA for the CDR3 is TGTGCCAGCAGTGCTCTAAGTTGGGGTGGCTACACCTTC.

This clonotype has more than one count but fewer than ten. The V gene is TRBV20-1, the J gene TRBJ1-1; D unclear. CDR3 size: 14 residues. In germline, CDR1 is DFQATT, CDR2 SNEGSKA (reference sequence). Trimming took off 6 bases at V and 2 bases at J, with 16 bases between the two ends. The CDR3 is CSAPRPDYNTEAFF. CDR3 DNA sequence: TGCAGTGCCCCAAGGCCAGACTATAACACTGAAGCTTTCTTT.

This clonotype showed up just a few times. The chain is built from TRBV6-5 and TRBJ2-7, with D perhaps matching TRBD1 (5 bases). V shed 5 bases and J shed 6 bases, with 14 bases lying between them. This CDR3 comprises 13 residues. Germline V gene data show CDR1 as MNHEY and CDR2 as SVGAGI. The CDR3 DNA is TGTGCCAGCAGTACTCAGGGCGGACGCGAGCAGTACTTC. Translated: CASSTQGGREQYF.

The chain has TRBV27 and TRBJ1-5; D is perhaps TRBD1 (5 bases). Trimming removed 4 bases from V and 3 bases from J, with 13 bases in between. The CDR3 totals 15 residues. Germline assignment: CDR1 MNHEY and CDR2 SMNVEV (reference sequence). This CDR3 reads CASSSGRPPNQPQHF. For the CDR3, the DNA is TGTGCCAGCAGTTCGGGACGACCGCCCAATCAGCCCCAGCATTTT.

This clonotype was picked up a small number of times. V and J are TRBV6-1 and TRBJ2-3; no reliable D call. Looked up from germline, CDR1 is MNHNS and CDR2 is SASEGT. Trimming took off 5 bases at V and 1 base at J, with 13 bases between the two ends. The CDR3 is 15 residues long. CDR3 nucleotides: TGTGCCAGCAGTACCACGAGATACCGCACAGATACGCAGTATTTT. Its protein product is CASSTTRYRTDTQYF.